The text below deals with one TCR beta chain. This sample is drawn from a study of shared clonotypes between healthy human individuals. Profiling relied on immunoSEQ multiplex PCR, and the TCRdb table lists in-frame clones only, not all of them. The data show 2,500,000 or so clones, about nine tenths seen once. The CDR3 runs 16 residues. With 5 bases clipped from V and 3 bases from J, the junction kept 13 bases outside the gene matches. The V gene's germline CDR1 is MNHEY and CDR2 SMNVEV (reference sequence). The chain joins TRBV27 to TRBJ2-7, with 7 bases identical to TRBD2. The receptor comes from a man younger than 35 in good health. Some clones in this sample may be carry-over from other donors' samples. Sequenced: naive CD4+ T cells from PBMCs. The subset is: CD45RA+ positively selected. This CDR3 reads CASSTVRRGMDYEQYF. The CDR3 nucleotides read TGTGCCAGCAGTACCGTCCGGCGGGGGATGGACTACGAGCAGTACTTC.